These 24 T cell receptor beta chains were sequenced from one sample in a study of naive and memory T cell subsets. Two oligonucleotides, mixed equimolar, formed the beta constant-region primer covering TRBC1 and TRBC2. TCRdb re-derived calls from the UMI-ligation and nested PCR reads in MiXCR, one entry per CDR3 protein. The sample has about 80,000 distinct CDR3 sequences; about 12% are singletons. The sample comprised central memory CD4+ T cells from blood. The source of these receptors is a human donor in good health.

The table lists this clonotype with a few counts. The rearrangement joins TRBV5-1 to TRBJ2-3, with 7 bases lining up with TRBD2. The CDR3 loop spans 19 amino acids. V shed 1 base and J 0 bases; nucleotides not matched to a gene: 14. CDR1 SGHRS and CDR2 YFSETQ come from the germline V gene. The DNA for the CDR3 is TGCGCCAGCAGCTTGAAAGGGCCTAGCGGACTAAGTAGCACAGATACGCAGTATTTT. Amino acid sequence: CASSLKGPSGLSSTDTQYF.

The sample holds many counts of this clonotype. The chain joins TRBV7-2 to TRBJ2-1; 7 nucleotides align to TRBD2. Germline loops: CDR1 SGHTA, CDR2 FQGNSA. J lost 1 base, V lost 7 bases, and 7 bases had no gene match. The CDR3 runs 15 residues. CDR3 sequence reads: CASTKAGFSYNEQFF. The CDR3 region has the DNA TGTGCCAGCACCAAAGCGGGATTTTCCTACAATGAGCAGTTCTTC.

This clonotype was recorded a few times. The DNA of the CDR3 is TGTGCCAGCAGCCAAGGGACGGGAACTACCACAGATACGCAGTATTTT. Protein sequence: CASSQGTGTTTDTQYF. The V call is TRBV3-1, the J call TRBJ2-3; maybe TRBD2 (5 bases). CDR3 length equals 16 residues. V gave up 1 base and J gave up 2 bases, with 13 bases separating them. Germline V gene data show CDR1 as LGHDT and CDR2 as YNNKEL (reference sequence).

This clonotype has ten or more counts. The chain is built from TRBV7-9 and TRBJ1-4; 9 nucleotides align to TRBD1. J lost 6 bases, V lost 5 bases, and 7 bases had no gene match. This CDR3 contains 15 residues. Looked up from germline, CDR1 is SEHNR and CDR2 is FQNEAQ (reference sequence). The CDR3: CASSTRGQGDEKLFF. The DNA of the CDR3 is TGTGCCAGCAGCACGAGGGGACAGGGAGATGAAAAACTGTTTTTT.

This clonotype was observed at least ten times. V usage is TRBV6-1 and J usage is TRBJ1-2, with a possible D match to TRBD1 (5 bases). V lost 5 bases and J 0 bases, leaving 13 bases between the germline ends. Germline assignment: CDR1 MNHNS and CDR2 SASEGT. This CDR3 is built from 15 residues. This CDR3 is CASSSRQTTNYGYTF. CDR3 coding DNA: TGTGCCAGCAGTTCCCGACAGACAACTAACTATGGCTACACCTTC.

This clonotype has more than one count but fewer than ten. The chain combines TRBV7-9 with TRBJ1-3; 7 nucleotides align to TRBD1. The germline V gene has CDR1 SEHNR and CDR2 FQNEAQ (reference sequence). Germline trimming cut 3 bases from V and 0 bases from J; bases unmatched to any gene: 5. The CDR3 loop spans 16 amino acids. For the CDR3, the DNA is TGTGCCAGCAGCTTCGCGGACAGGCTCTCTGGAAACACCATATATTTT. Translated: CASSFADRLSGNTIYF.

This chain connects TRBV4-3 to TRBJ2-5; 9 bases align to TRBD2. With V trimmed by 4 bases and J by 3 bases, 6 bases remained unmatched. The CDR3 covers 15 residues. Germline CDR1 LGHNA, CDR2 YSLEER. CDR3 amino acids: CASSLSGRWEETQYF. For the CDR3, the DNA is TGCGCCAGCAGCCTTAGCGGGAGATGGGAAGAGACCCAGTACTTC.

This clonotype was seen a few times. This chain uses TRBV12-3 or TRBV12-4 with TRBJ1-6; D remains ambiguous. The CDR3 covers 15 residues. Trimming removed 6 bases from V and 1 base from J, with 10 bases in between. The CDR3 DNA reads TGTGCCAGCAGCCCTCTAAGTTCCTATAATTCACCCCTCCACTTT. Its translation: CASSPLSSYNSPLHF.

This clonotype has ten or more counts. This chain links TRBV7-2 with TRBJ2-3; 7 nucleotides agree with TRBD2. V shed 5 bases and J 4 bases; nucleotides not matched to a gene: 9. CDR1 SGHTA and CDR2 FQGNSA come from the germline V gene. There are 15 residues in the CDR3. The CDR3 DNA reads TGTGCCAGCAGCCGTGGACTAGGTGGAGCAGATACGCAGTATTTT. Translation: CASSRGLGGADTQYF.

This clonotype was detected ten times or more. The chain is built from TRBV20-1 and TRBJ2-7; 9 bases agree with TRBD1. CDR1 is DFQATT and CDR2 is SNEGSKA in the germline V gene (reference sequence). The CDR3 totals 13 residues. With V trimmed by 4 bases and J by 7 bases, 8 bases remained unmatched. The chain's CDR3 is CSAKDRGAGEQYF. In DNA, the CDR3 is TGCAGTGCTAAAGACAGGGGGGCCGGGGAGCAGTACTTC.

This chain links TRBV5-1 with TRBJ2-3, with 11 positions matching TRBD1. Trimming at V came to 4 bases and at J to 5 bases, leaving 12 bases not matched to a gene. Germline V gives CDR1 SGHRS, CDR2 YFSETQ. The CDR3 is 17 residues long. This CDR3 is CASSRDRGRGPQDTQYF. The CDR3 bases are TGCGCCAGCAGCAGGGACAGGGGGAGAGGACCACAAGATACGCAGTATTTT.

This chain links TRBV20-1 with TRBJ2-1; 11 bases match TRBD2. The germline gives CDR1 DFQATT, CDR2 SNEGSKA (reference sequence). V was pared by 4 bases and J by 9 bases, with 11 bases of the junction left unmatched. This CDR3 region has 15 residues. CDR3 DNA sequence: TGCAGTGCTAAGCCCGGTTTAGCGGGAGGGCCTGAGCAGTTCTTC. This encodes CSAKPGLAGGPEQFF.

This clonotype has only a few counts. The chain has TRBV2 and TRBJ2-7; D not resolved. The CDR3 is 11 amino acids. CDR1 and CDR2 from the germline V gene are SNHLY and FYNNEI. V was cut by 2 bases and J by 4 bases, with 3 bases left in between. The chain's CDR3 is CASSELYEQYF. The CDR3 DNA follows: TGTGCCAGCAGTGAATTGTACGAGCAGTACTTC.

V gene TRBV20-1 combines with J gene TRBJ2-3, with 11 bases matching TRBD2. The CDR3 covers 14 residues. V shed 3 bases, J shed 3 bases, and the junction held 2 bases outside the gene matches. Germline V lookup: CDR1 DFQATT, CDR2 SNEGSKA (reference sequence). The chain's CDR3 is CSASSSGRTDTQYF. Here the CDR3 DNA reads TGCAGTGCTAGTTCTAGCGGGAGGACAGATACGCAGTATTTT.

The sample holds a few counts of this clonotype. The chain's CDR3 is CASSTSTGTETQYF. The CDR3 nucleotides are TGTGCCAGCAGCACGTCGACAGGGACGGAGACCCAGTACTTC. The chain recombines TRBV7-2 with TRBJ2-5; TRBD1 matches at 7 bases. The CDR3 extends over 14 amino acids. The junction had 8 bases not matched to a gene; V was cut back by 5 bases and J by 5 bases. The germline CDR1 and CDR2 sequences are SGHTA and FQGNSA.

The CDR3 sequence: CASSHATGVGYTF. In DNA, the CDR3 is TGTGCCAGCAGCCACGCCACAGGGGTTGGCTACACCTTC. The V and J genes are TRBV3-1 and TRBJ1-2; 7 nucleotides line up with TRBD1. CDR3 size: 13 residues. V was pared by 3 bases and J by 7 bases, with 5 bases of the junction left unmatched. Germline V gene lookup returns CDR1 LGHDT and CDR2 YNNKEL (reference sequence).

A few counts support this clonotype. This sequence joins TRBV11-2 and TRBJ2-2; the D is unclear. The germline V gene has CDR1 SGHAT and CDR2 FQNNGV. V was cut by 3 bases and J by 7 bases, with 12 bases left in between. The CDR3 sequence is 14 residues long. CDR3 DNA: TGTGCCAGCAGCTTTACGACCCGAAGCGGGGAGCTGTTTTTT. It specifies CASSFTTRSGELFF.

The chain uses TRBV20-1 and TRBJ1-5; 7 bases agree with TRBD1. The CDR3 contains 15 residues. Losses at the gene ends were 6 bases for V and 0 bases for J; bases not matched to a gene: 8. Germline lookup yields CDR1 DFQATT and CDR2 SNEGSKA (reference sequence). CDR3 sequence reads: CSAPGGGYSNQPQHF. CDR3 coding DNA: TGCAGTGCCCCAGGGGGTGGATATAGCAATCAGCCCCAGCATTTT.

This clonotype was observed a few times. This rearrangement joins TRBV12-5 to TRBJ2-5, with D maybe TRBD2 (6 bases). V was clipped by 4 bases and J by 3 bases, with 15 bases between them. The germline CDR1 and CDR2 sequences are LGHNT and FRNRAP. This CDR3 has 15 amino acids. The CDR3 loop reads CASGSKPGLKETQYF. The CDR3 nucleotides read TGTGCTAGTGGTTCGAAACCGGGACTCAAAGAGACCCAGTACTTC.

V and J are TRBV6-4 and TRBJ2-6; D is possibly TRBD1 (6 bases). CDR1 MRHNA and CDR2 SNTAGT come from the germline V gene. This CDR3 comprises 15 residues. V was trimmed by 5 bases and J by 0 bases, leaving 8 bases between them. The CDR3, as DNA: TGTGCCAGCAGTTCGGACAGCTCTGGGGCCAACGTCCTGACTTTC. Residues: CASSSDSSGANVLTF.

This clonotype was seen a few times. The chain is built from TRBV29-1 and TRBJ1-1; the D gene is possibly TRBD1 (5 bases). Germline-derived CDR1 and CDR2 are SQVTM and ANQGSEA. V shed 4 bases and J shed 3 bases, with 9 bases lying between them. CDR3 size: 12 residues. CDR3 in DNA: TGCAGCGTTGCCAGGGCGGACACTGAAGCTTTCTTT. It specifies CSVARADTEAFF. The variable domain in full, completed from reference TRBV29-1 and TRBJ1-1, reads SAVISQKPSRDICQRGTSLTIQCQVDSQVTMMFWYRQQPGQSLTLIATANQGSEATYESGFVIDKFPISRPNLTFSTLTVSNMSPEDSSIYLCSVARADTEAFFGQGTRLTVV.

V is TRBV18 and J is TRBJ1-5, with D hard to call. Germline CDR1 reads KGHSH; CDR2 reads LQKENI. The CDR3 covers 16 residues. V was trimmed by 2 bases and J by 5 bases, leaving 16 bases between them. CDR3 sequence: CASSPSIGGIDQPQHF. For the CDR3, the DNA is TGTGCCAGCTCACCATCCATTGGAGGGATCGATCAGCCCCAGCATTTT.

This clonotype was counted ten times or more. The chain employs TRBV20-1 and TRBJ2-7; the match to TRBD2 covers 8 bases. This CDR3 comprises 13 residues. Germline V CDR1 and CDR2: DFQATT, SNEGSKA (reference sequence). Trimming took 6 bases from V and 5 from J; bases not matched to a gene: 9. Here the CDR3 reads CSAPREAGDEQYF. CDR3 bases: TGCAGTGCGCCCCGGGAAGCGGGAGACGAGCAGTACTTC.

The CDR3 nucleotides are TGTGCCATCAGCGAGGGACACCTAGCCAAAAACATTCAGTACTTC. It translates to CAISEGHLAKNIQYF. The V and J genes are TRBV10-3 and TRBJ2-4; tentatively, D is TRBD1 (6 bases). V lost 6 bases and J 0 bases, leaving 12 bases between the germline ends. Germline V gives CDR1 ENHRY, CDR2 SYGVKD. This CDR3 region has 15 residues.